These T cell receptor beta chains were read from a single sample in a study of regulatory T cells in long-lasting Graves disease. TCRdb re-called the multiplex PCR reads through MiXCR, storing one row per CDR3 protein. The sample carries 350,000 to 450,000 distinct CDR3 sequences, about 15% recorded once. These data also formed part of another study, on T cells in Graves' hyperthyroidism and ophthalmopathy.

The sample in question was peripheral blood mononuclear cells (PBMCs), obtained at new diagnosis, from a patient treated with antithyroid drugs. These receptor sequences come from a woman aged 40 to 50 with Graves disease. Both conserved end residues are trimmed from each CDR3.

ASSPNGLVSYNEQF,TRBJ2-1,TRBV7-6
AWSGGTGSNEQY,TRBJ2-7,TRBV30
AWSARLSSGSQETQY,TRBJ2-5,TRBV30
ASSPSGLRGGTQY,TRBJ2-5,TRBV7-3
ASSIADGTRGYT,TRBJ1-2,TRBV19
ASSGGDRENSPLH,TRBJ1-6,TRBV9
ASTDGGINEQY,TRBJ2-7,TRBV12-3/TRBV12-4
ASTTTHNEQF,TRBJ2-1,TRBV7-9
ASSRTGTRVWY,TRBJ2-7,TRBV7-9
ASSDRGVWPLH,TRBJ1-6,TRBV6-1
ASSATGTSFNEQF,TRBJ2-1,TRBV9
ASSLHGRGNTDTQY,TRBJ2-3,TRBV28
ASSGQVGDRKTQY,TRBJ2-5,TRBV28
ASIVGRKQETQY,TRBJ2-5,TRBV2
ASSLGTVGNEQF,TRBJ2-1,TRBV3-1
ASRTTGTGVGETQY,TRBJ2-5,TRBV19
ASSAGTSQETQY,TRBJ2-5,TRBV28
SVFGRGGGTDTQY,TRBJ2-3,TRBV29-1
ASTPFTGSGELF,TRBJ2-2,TRBV19
ASSERGTDDTEAF,TRBJ1-1,TRBV9
ASTLAGGTGMDTQY,TRBJ2-3,TRBV6-1
ATGLAPINEQF,TRBJ2-1,TRBV28
ASNSFGVGTVAFGGYT,TRBJ1-2,TRBV12-3/TRBV12-4
ASSDWDRDVGEQY,TRBJ2-7,TRBV5-5
ASSSNEFDRVGDTQY,TRBJ2-3,TRBV5-1
SASPGSRGTDTQY,TRBJ2-3,TRBV20-1
AGRASGSSGELF,TRBJ2-2,TRBV11-3
ASSLSVKRGLNTEAF,TRBJ1-1,TRBV28
SAYREGPYSYEQY,TRBJ2-7,TRBV20-1
ASSRGQETQY,TRBJ2-5,TRBV2
ASSDGLESKETQY,TRBJ2-5,TRBV9
SARDPLYVGPDTQY,TRBJ2-3,TRBV20-1
ASRSRAEDTQY,TRBJ2-3,TRBV28
ASSLNGDRVKTQY,TRBJ2-5,TRBV7-2
ATSRGSFDEQF,TRBJ2-1,TRBV15
ASSYSGRELYNEQF,TRBJ2-1,TRBV6-5
ASSLHRGGELF,TRBJ2-2,TRBV6-1
SVGLAFNEQF,TRBJ2-1,TRBV29-1
ASSPTEGGRANEQF,TRBJ2-1,TRBV5-1
ASTTYSGSSYNEQF,TRBJ2-1,TRBV27
ASSPPRTSGTDTQY,TRBJ2-3,TRBV28
ASSLALAETYEQY,TRBJ2-7,TRBV5-1